Listed here are 4 T cell receptor beta chains from one sample, sequenced in a study of human T cells and chemical hapten exposure. A single record per CDR3 protein comes from TCRdb applying MiXCR to the RACE reads. The table lists 180,000 or so distinct CDR3 sequences, 20% to 25% of them singletons. Time point reported: patch test 1, 2 weeks after DPC sensitization. Treatment denoted: therapeutic diphenylcyclopropenone sensitization with weekly scalp DPC. This sample comprised whole blood, obtained in connection with sensitization to the hapten diphenylcyclopropenone (DPC). All receptors come from a woman in her fifties or sixties with alopecia areata. Some clones in this sample may be carry-over from other donors' samples.

To note about this clonotype: A read error may be the cause here, since a much bigger clone is one base away. The V gene is TRBV7-9, the J gene TRBJ2-7, with D possibly being TRBD2 (6 bases). Per germline, CDR1 SEHNR and CDR2 FQNEAQ (reference sequence). The CDR3 has 12 residues. The CDR3 loop is CVSSRRGDEQYF. The DNA of the CDR3 is TGTGTCAGCTCCCGGAGGGGCGACGAGCAGTACTTC.

There are a few counts of this clonotype. The rearrangement links TRBV25-1 to TRBJ2-1; the D is unclear. Between the trimmed V and J ends, which lost 5 bases and 4 bases, there was a span of 9 bases. This CDR3 has 13 amino acids. The germline V gene has CDR1 MGHDK and CDR2 SYGVNS. The chain's CDR3 is CASSPHTYNEQFF. The DNA of the CDR3 is TGTGCCAGCAGTCCCCATACTTACAATGAGCAGTTCTTC.

The chain uses TRBV20-1 and TRBJ2-5; 11 nucleotides align to TRBD1. The length of the CDR3 is 18 residues. Germline lookup yields CDR1 DFQATT and CDR2 SNEGSKA (reference sequence). The trim removed 1 base at V and 1 base at J, leaving 11 bases unmatched. CDR3 region: CSARGGQGALSAQETQYF. CDR3 nucleotides: TGCAGTGCTAGAGGAGGACAGGGGGCATTGTCCGCCCAAGAGACCCAGTACTTC.

The rearrangement joins TRBV27 to TRBJ2-7; TRBD1 aligns across 7 bases. This CDR3 is built from 16 residues. Unmatched junction bases numbered 7, after V lost 2 bases and J lost 0 bases. Germline CDR1 and CDR2: MNHEY and SMNVEV (reference sequence). The CDR3 bases are TGTGCCAGCAGTTTAAATGGACAGGACAGCTCCTACGAGCAGTACTTC. Translated, it gives CASSLNGQDSSYEQYF.